This T cell receptor (beta chain) stems from a study of type 1 and type 2 diabetes patients. Trimming took off 4 bases at V and 4 bases at J, with 10 bases between the two ends. CDR1 and CDR2 (germline): SQVTM, ANQGSEA. The CDR3 has 12 residues. PCR was run on genomic DNA. Multiplex PCR with 30 forward and 13 reverse primers amplified the TCR beta CDR3. TCRdb independently ran MiXCR on the multiplex PCR reads; one entry per CDR3 protein. This table has fewer than 350,000 distinct CDR3 sequences, roughly 44% appearing once. Each diabetic donor fulfilled classification criteria for either type 1 or type 2. Only a few counts were recorded for this clonotype. Antigen specificity is unknown. Study results and limitations: A median of one highly-expanded CD4+ clone, covering about 3.7% of reads, occurred in type 2 diabetes. Type 1 diabetes repertoires were significantly less diverse than type 2 diabetes ones. Some expanded clones seen only in T1D might occur in additional T2D or control samples.

Sequenced: peripheral blood mononuclear cells (PBMCs). The chain combines TRBV29-1 with TRBJ1-1; no clear D. The origin of this receptor is a man aged 18 to 35 with type 2 diabetes. CDR3 loop: CSVVESSTEAFF. The CDR3 bases are TGCAGCGTTGTTGAATCGTCCACTGAAGCTTTCTTT.